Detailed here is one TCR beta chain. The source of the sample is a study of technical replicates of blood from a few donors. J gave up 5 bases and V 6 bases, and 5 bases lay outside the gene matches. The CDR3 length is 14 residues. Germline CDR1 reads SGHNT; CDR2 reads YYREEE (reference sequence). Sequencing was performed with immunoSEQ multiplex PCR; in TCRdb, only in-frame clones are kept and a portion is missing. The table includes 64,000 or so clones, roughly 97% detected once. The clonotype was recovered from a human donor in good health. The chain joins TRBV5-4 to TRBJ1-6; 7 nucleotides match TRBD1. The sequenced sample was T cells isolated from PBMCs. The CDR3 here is CASTDRENNSPLHF. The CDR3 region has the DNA TGTGCCAGCACCGACAGGGAAAATAATTCACCCCTCCACTTT.